The subject of this entry is one T cell receptor (beta chain). An approximately 200 ng quantity of DNA, about 30,000 T cell genomes, went into the sorted-subset replicate PCRs. Some clones are missing from TCRdb's copy, which holds only in-frame ones; the method was immunoSEQ multiplex PCR. The sample includes roughly 2.5 million clones, roughly 92% of them seen just once. The data belong to a study of shared clonotypes between healthy human individuals. V lost 6 bases, J lost 2 bases, and 10 bases lay in between. The CDR3 has 13 residues. Germline V gene lookup returns CDR1 SGHAT and CDR2 FQNNGV. V gene TRBV11-2 combines with J gene TRBJ1-1; D is unresolved. The receptor was isolated from a man between 18 and 29 years old in good health. The source material was naive CD4+ T cells sorted from blood. Subset reported: CD45RA+ positively selected. CDR3 region: CASRVTANTEAFF. The CDR3, as DNA: TGTGCCAGCAGAGTTACAGCTAACACTGAAGCTTTCTTT.